The present entry profiles one T cell receptor beta chain with its context. Authors' processing steps: Estimation of nucleated cell counts was performed using reference gene primer amplification. The assay was immunoSEQ multiplex PCR, and TCRdb's table has in-frame clones only and misses some. V and J calls and clone size are as listed in that table; D and trimming were resolved from the DNA. Of under 70,000 clones detected, approximately 87% appear once; the ten largest clones hold roughly 6.5%. The sample belongs to a study of blood T cell repertoires in COVID-19. About the study: The United States, Italy and Spain supplied acute and convalescent COVID-19 samples.

The CDR3 runs 18 residues. The clonotype comes from a woman aged 60 to 75 with COVID-19, enrolled during active disease. The chain joins TRBV1 to TRBJ1-3; the table's D call, TRBD1, was not checked against the DNA. TRBV1 is listed as a pseudogene. Sequencing was carried out using peripheral blood. The CDR3 sequence: CTSSPTPPGTKIGNTIYF. In DNA form, the CDR3 reads TGCACCAGCAGCCCAACCCCCCCCGGGACAAAAATTGGAAACACCATATATTTT.